Listed below are T cell receptor beta chains from one sample, sequenced in a study of identical twins. TCRdb processed the 5' RACE reads anew with MiXCR; each CDR3 protein has one entry. The sample has about 240,000 distinct CDR3 sequences, more than 9.5% seen once. The same specimen was also included in a second study, on yellow fever vaccine responses in identical twins.

The sample comprised memory (CD45RO+) T cells sorted from blood. All receptors come from a woman younger than 30 in good health. CDR3s include the opening cysteine and the closing phenylalanine or tryptophan. Clone size is stated in some rows and not others, as once, few, many or a class when expanded.

j_call clone_size v_call cdr3_aa
TRBJ2-5 few TRBV3-1 CASSQVGYIKTQYF
TRBJ1-2 few TRBV28 CASIHRRGQNYGYTF
TRBJ2-5 NA TRBV2 CASSDYGTGQETQYF
TRBJ2-7 NA TRBV7-2 CASSYTTSSYEQYF
TRBJ2-7 few TRBV12-3/TRBV12-4 CASSLEGGRPVYEQYF
TRBJ2-1 few TRBV30 CAWSWGDVTYNEQFF
TRBJ2-2 NA TRBV10-3 CAISEGSPGELFF
TRBJ1-2 few TRBV7-8 CASSLAQDPYGYTF
TRBJ2-5 few TRBV3-1 CASSQGLAGERETQYF
TRBJ2-3 few TRBV3-1 CASSQGPSGTDTQYF
TRBJ1-1 NA TRBV11-2 CASSLAFGGGAFF
TRBJ2-3 many TRBV4-3 CASSHPGTSGTQYF
TRBJ2-1 NA TRBV5-6 CASSNSHEQFF
TRBJ2-5 NA TRBV18 CASSRLREETQYF
TRBJ2-5 few TRBV5-1 CASSRSGQGIGETQYF
TRBJ2-7 few TRBV12-3/TRBV12-4 CASSSSPGLRQYF
TRBJ2-7 NA TRBV4-3 CASSPWVAGHEQYF
TRBJ2-3 NA TRBV6-5 CASSFFGRSADTQYF
TRBJ2-1 many TRBV27 CASRAASHEQFF
TRBJ2-2 NA TRBV20-1 CSATKEANTGELFF
TRBJ1-1 few TRBV29-1 CSVERSQAFF
TRBJ2-1 many TRBV5-1 CASSPLGVNNEQFF
TRBJ1-1 NA TRBV14 CASSHRGGRNTEAFF
TRBJ2-2 NA TRBV7-8 CASSLFAAGVRAGELFF
TRBJ2-1 few TRBV7-2 CASSLFTAGNEQFF
TRBJ1-2 many TRBV3-1 CASSQDERASYGYTF
TRBJ2-5 NA TRBV2 CASPRGQGRQETQYF
TRBJ2-1 many TRBV12-3/TRBV12-4 CASRLAGGPSGQFF
TRBJ2-5 NA TRBV21-1 CASSKSPGKETQYF
TRBJ2-5 few TRBV11-2 CASSIPSGGGWETQYF
TRBJ2-2 NA TRBV7-6 CASSLMLAGELFF
TRBJ2-1 NA TRBV4-3 CASSQKGGRNSYNEQFF
TRBJ2-1 NA TRBV5-1 CASSLGLGNNEQFF
TRBJ2-1 many TRBV20-1 CTLSGRKGNEQFF
TRBJ1-2 NA TRBV10-2 CASSEGQGIYGYTF
TRBJ2-1 many TRBV10-3 CAISERDRGNEQFF
TRBJ2-2 NA TRBV12-3/TRBV12-4 CASSPTSGRAVGTGELFF
TRBJ2-5 few TRBV5-1 CASSPMGETQYF
TRBJ1-4 NA TRBV7-2 CASSLLPATNEKLFF
TRBJ2-5 once TRBV5-1 CASSLLGGHPGETQYF
TRBJ2-6 NA TRBV28 CASSFRGTGANVLTF
TRBJ2-5 NA TRBV11-2 CASSLGNLAGVVKETQYF
TRBJ2-1 NA TRBV15 CATSRVAGGINEQFF
TRBJ1-2 few TRBV15 CATSRDQGQRPGGYTF
TRBJ2-3 few TRBV19 CASQAGTSILGTQYF
TRBJ2-3 NA TRBV4-1 CASSQVGGADTQYF
TRBJ1-1 NA TRBV19 CASSPGEGTYTEAFF
TRBJ2-1 few TRBV5-1 CASRAGTGGGEQFF
TRBJ2-5 few TRBV5-1 CASSPRARGQETQYF
TRBJ2-1 few TRBV11-2 CASSPGISGGAGVF